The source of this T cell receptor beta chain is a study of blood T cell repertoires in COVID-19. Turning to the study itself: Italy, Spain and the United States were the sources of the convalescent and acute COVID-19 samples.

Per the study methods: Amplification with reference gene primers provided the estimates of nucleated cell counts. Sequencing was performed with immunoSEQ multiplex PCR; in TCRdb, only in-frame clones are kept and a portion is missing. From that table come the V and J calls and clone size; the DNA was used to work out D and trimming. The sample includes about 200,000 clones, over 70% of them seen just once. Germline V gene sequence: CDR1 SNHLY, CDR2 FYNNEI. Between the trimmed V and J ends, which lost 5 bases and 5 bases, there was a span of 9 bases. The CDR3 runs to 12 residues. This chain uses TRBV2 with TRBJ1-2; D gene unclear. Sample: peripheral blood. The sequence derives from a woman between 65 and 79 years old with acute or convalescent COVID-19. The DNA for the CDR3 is TGTGCCAGCAGTACCTTAGAATATGGCTACACCTTC. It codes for CASSTLEYGYTF.